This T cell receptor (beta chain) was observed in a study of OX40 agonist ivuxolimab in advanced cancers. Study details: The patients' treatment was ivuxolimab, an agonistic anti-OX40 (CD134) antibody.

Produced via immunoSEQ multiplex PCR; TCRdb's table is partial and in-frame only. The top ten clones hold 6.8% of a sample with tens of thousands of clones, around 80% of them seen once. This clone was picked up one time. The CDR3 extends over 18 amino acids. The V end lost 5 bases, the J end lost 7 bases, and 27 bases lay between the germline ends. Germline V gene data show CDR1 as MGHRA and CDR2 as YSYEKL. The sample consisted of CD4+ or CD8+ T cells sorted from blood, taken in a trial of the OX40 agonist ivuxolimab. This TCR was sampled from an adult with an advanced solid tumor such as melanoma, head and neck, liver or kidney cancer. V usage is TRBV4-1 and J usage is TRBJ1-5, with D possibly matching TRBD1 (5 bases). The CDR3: CASSIGIATGPGGQPQHF. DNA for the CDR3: TGCGCCAGCAGCATTGGTATCGCAACGGGCCCGGGGGGGCAGCCCCAGCATTTT.